The clone carrying this T cell receptor (beta chain) was detected a few times. These data come from a study of Graves' ophthalmopathy and Graves' hyperthyroidism. Across the whole study: Peripheral blood (taken before any treatment) was collected at initial diagnosis.

Germline V gene sequence: CDR1 DFQATT, CDR2 SNEGSKA (reference sequence). CDR3 length: 15 amino acids. The ends lost 5 bases at V and 2 bases at J; junction bases unmatched: 8. Using RNA transcripts, the TCR beta CDR3 regions were amplified. After a first-round RT-PCR with HTBI primers, a second-round multiplex PCR was run. TCRdb reprocessed the multiplex PCR reads via MiXCR and lists one record per CDR3 protein. The repertoire consists of 680,000 or so distinct CDR3 sequences, with 22% occurring once and the leading ten covering roughly 7.4%. This rearrangement joins TRBV20-1 to TRBJ2-7, with 11 bases fitting TRBD2. The source is a young woman with stable Graves' hyperthyroidism. Some clones in this sample may be carry-over from other donors' samples. The sequenced sample was peripheral blood. The CDR3 coding sequence is TGCAGTGCTGTCACTAGCGGGAGAGGGGCCTACGAGCAGTACTTC. This codes for CSAVTSGRGAYEQYF.